This passage covers 27 T cell receptor beta chains from one sample sequenced in a study of cytomegalovirus exposure and HLA in healthy donors. The PCR ran on 60 Vbeta and 13 Jbeta primers. TCRdb keeps only in-frame clones here, not all; method: immunoSEQ multiplex PCR. The sample lists under 200,000 clones, 65% to 80% seen once, with 4% to 4.5% in the top ten. The sequencing sample was made of PBMCs. The receptors derive from a woman aged 30 to 39 in good health and CMV-seropositive.

This chain connects TRBV6-1 to TRBJ2-1; the D gene is possibly TRBD1 (5 bases). V lost 3 bases and J 6 bases, leaving 9 bases between the germline ends. The CDR3 consists of 13 residues. Per germline, CDR1 MNHNS and CDR2 SASEGT. CDR3 coding DNA: TGTGCCAGCAGTGAGGTCAGGGCCAATGAGCAGTTCTTC. It translates to CASSEVRANEQFF.

The chain is built from TRBV19 and TRBJ2-1; 9 positions match TRBD2. The junction had 6 bases not matched to a gene; V was cut back by 8 bases and J by 1 base. CDR1 is LNHDA and CDR2 is SQIVND in the germline V gene (reference sequence). The CDR3 consists of 15 residues. The CDR3 DNA follows: TGTGCCAGTCGTAGCGGGAGTCAATCCTACAATGAGCAGTTCTTC. This sequence encodes CASRSGSQSYNEQFF. Full variable domain (remainder filled in from reference TRBV19 and TRBJ2-1): DGGITQSPKYLFRKEGQNVTLSCEQNLNHDAMYWYRQDPGQGLRLIYYSQIVNDFQKGDIAEGYSVSREKKESFPLTVTSAQKNPTAFYLCASRSGSQSYNEQFFGPGTRLTVL.

The chain uses TRBV5-1 and TRBJ1-1, with 7 bases identical to TRBD1. CDR3 length: 14 residues. Germline assignment: CDR1 SGHRS and CDR2 YFSETQ. V shed 5 bases and J 3 bases; nucleotides not matched to a gene: 7. The CDR3 DNA reads TGCGCCAGCAGTAAACAGGGGATGGACACTGAAGCTTTCTTT. Residues: CASSKQGMDTEAFF.

The rearrangement joins TRBV5-1 to TRBJ1-5; D uncertain. This CDR3 region has 14 residues. CDR1 is SGHRS, CDR2 YFSETQ, per germline. V shed 9 bases and J shed 1 base, with 14 bases lying between them. This CDR3 reads CATIPRESNQPQHF. In nucleotides, the CDR3 is TGCGCCACCATCCCGAGGGAGAGCAATCAGCCCCAGCATTTT. The variable domain in full, completed from reference TRBV5-1 and TRBJ1-5, reads KAGVTQTPRYLIKTRGQQVTLSCSPISGHRSVSWYQQTPGQGLQFLFEYFSETQRNKGNFPGRFSGRQFSNSRSEMNVSTLELGDSALYLCATIPRESNQPQHFGDGTRLSIL.

V usage is TRBV30 and J usage is TRBJ2-7; 9 bases fit TRBD1. The CDR3 is 14 amino acids. After removal of 3 bases from V and 1 base from J, the junction contained 4 bases not matched to a gene. From germline, CDR1 is GTSNPN and CDR2 SVGIG (reference sequence). The CDR3 coding sequence is TGTGCCTGGAGGGGACAGGGCCTTTCCTACGAGCAGTACTTC. This sequence encodes CAWRGQGLSYEQYF.

The sample holds one count of this clone. The J gene is TRBJ2-7, the V gene TRBV7-9; 11 nucleotides match TRBD2. There are 15 residues in the CDR3. After removal of 0 bases from V and 5 bases from J, the junction contained 3 bases not matched to a gene. The germline gives CDR1 SEHNR, CDR2 FQNEAQ (reference sequence). CDR3 coding DNA: TGTGCCAGCAGCTTAGCTAGCGGGGGGGCCGACGAGCAGTACTTC. Translated, it gives CASSLASGGADEQYF.

This chain's CDR3 is CASSVASGRGRETQYF. CDR3 bases: TGTGCCAGCAGCGTAGCCAGCGGGAGGGGTCGAGAGACCCAGTACTTC. The chain combines TRBV9 with TRBJ2-5, with 10 bases aligning to TRBD2. The junction had 6 bases not matched to a gene; V was cut back by 0 bases and J by 4 bases. CDR3 size: 16 residues. Germline V gene sequence: CDR1 SGDLS, CDR2 YYNGEE.

The chain employs TRBV13 and TRBJ2-5; 9 nucleotides align to TRBD2. The CDR3 covers 17 residues. Germline CDR1 is PRHDT and CDR2 is FYEKMQ (reference sequence). V lost 3 bases and J lost 5; bases outside the gene matches: 13. CDR3 nucleotide sequence: TGTGCCAGCAGCTTGGGGGTAGCGGGAGACGCAATGGAGACCCAGTACTTC. It is translated as CASSLGVAGDAMETQYF.

This clone was observed a few times. This sequence joins TRBV13 and TRBJ2-7, with 9 bases lining up with TRBD1. The CDR3 sequence is 14 residues long. The germline gives CDR1 PRHDT, CDR2 FYEKMQ (reference sequence). V lost 5 bases, J lost 3 bases, and 5 bases stayed unmatched. In DNA, the CDR3 is TGTGCCAGCAGCCCCCCGGGACAGGGCTACGAGCAGTACTTC. It encodes CASSPPGQGYEQYF.

V and J are TRBV5-4 and TRBJ1-2; 8 nucleotides agree with TRBD1. Germline V gives CDR1 SGHNT, CDR2 YYREEE (reference sequence). Trimming took 3 bases from V and 3 from J; bases not matched to a gene: 4. The CDR3 spans 14 residues. In DNA form, the CDR3 reads TGTGCCAGCAGCTCCGGACAGGGAGACTATGGCTACACCTTC. Translating gives CASSSGQGDYGYTF.

The chain combines TRBV9 with TRBJ1-4; TRBD1 aligns across 7 bases. CDR1 and CDR2 (germline): SGDLS, YYNGEE. The CDR3 sequence is 15 residues long. J lost 7 bases, V lost 3 bases, and 9 bases had no gene match. The CDR3: CASSALTGMGEKLFF. The DNA of the CDR3 is TGTGCCAGCAGCGCCCTGACAGGGATGGGTGAAAAACTGTTTTTT.

J is TRBJ2-1 and V is TRBV4-3; TRBD2 aligns across 10 bases. The V gene end was trimmed by 0 bases and the J gene end by 12 bases; junction bases not matched to a gene: 11. Germline CDR1 reads LGHNA; CDR2 reads YSLEER. The CDR3 is 16 amino acids. The CDR3 sequence: CASSQDPLLAGHGQFF. The CDR3 bases are TGCGCCAGCAGCCAAGATCCATTACTAGCGGGGCACGGGCAGTTCTTC.

This clone has only a few counts. The chain couples TRBV12-5 to TRBJ2-3, with D uncertain. CDR1 LGHNT and CDR2 FRNRAP come from the germline V gene. V lost 1 base, J lost 2 bases, and 10 bases lay in between. The CDR3 consists of 15 residues. CDR3: CASGLGSVVTDTQYF. The CDR3 DNA follows: TGTGCTAGTGGTTTGGGGTCGGTAGTCACAGATACGCAGTATTTT.

The J gene is TRBJ2-7, the V gene TRBV7-6, with 9 bases matching TRBD1. Germline V lookup: CDR1 SGHVS, CDR2 FNYEAQ. The ends lost 4 bases at V and 1 base at J; junction bases unmatched: 2. The CDR3 has 14 amino acids. CDR3 sequence (DNA): TGTGCCAGCAGCTACGACAGGGGGTCCTACGAGCAGTACTTC. Translated: CASSYDRGSYEQYF.

The V gene is TRBV27, the J gene TRBJ2-7; D possibly corresponds to TRBD1 (5 bases). Trimming stripped 5 bases from V and 6 bases from J, with 17 bases between. Germline CDR1 and CDR2: MNHEY and SMNVEV (reference sequence). The CDR3 extends over 14 amino acids. The CDR3 protein is CASSPTVGAVEQYF. In DNA, the CDR3 is TGTGCCAGCAGTCCGACTGTAGGGGCGGTCGAGCAGTACTTC.

The chain recombines TRBV4-1 with TRBJ2-6, with TRBD1 matching 12 bases. The CDR3 is 18 amino acids. J was trimmed by 2 bases and V by 3 bases; bases with no gene match: 5. Germline V gives CDR1 MGHRA, CDR2 YSYEKL. CDR3 bases: TGCGCCAGCAGCCAGCCCGGGACAGGGGGCACTGGGGCCAACGTCCTGACTTTC. It is translated as CASSQPGTGGTGANVLTF.

As DNA, the CDR3 is TGTGCCAGCACCCGGACAGGGGAACTTAGCTACACCTTC. Amino acids: CASTRTGELSYTF. This sequence joins TRBV6-5 and TRBJ1-2; TRBD1 aligns across 9 bases. CDR1 MNHEY and CDR2 SVGAGI come from the germline V gene. CDR3 length: 13 amino acids. V lost 7 bases and J lost 9; bases outside the gene matches: 9.

The rearrangement uses TRBV5-1 and TRBJ2-2, with 14 positions matching TRBD2. Germline CDR1 is SGHRS and CDR2 is YFSETQ. The CDR3 extends over 20 amino acids. The V and J ends lost 4 bases and 0 bases, in that order; junction bases with no gene match: 11. This CDR3 is CASSPKPGLAGAANTGELFF. Written as DNA, the CDR3 is TGCGCCAGCAGCCCAAAACCGGGACTAGCGGGAGCGGCGAACACCGGGGAGCTGTTTTTT.

J is TRBJ1-2 and V is TRBV15; a possible D gene is TRBD1 (5 bases). Trimming took off 5 bases at V and 5 bases at J, with 12 bases between the two ends. The CDR3 has 13 amino acids. Germline V CDR1 and CDR2: LNHNV, YYDKDF (reference sequence). The CDR3 region is CATSSQTVYGYTF. The CDR3 DNA sequence: TGTGCCACCAGCTCCCAGACAGTTTATGGCTACACCTTC.

This clone was picked up one time. This chain connects TRBV2 to TRBJ2-7, with D possibly TRBD1 on 7 matching bases. From germline, CDR1 is SNHLY and CDR2 FYNNEI. The germline V and J ends were trimmed by 5 bases and 6 bases, with 14 bases remaining between them. This CDR3 contains 13 residues. The CDR3 DNA follows: TGTGCCAGCAGTCAGGACAGGAGGGGCGAGCAGTACTTC. The encoded protein is CASSQDRRGEQYF.

DNA of the CDR3: TGTGCCAGCAGCTTTTCCGGAGGGTACACTGAAGCTTTCTTT. As protein: CASSFSGGYTEAFF. The chain has TRBV11-3 and TRBJ1-1; D unresolved. The germline gives CDR1 SGHNT, CDR2 YENEEA. CDR3 size: 14 residues. V was clipped by 3 bases and J by 3 bases, with 11 bases between them.

The rearrangement joins TRBV2 to TRBJ2-3, with 9 positions matching TRBD1. The CDR3 length is 15 residues. CDR1 is SNHLY and CDR2 is FYNNEI in the germline V gene. After removal of 5 bases from V and 8 bases from J, the junction contained 11 bases not matched to a gene. The CDR3 loop is CASSPDRGKSVTQYF. The CDR3 nucleotides read TGTGCCAGCAGTCCGGACAGGGGAAAAAGTGTTACGCAGTATTTT.

The chain links TRBV27 to TRBJ2-7, with D possibly TRBD2 on 5 matching bases. Deletions cut 2 bases from V and 5 bases from J, with 10 bases between. The length of the CDR3 is 13 residues. From germline, CDR1 is MNHEY and CDR2 SMNVEV (reference sequence). The CDR3 here is CASSLSGLHEQYF. The CDR3 DNA is TGTGCCAGCAGTTTAAGCGGTTTGCACGAGCAGTACTTC.

V is TRBV12-2 and J is TRBJ1-1. TRBV12-2 is noted as a pseudogene. The CDR3 totals 17 residues. The CDR3 protein is CASRSRRVDSFGTEAFF. CDR3 coding DNA: TGTGCAAGTCGCTCCAGACGGGTTGACTCGTTTGGGACTGAAGCTTTCTTT.

The chain recombines TRBV7-9 with TRBJ1-5, with TRBD1 identical over 9 bases. This CDR3 is 13 amino acids long. The ends lost 5 bases at V and 6 bases at J; junction bases unmatched: 2. Germline V CDR1 and CDR2: SEHNR, FQNEAQ (reference sequence). CDR3 amino acids: CASSRTGVQPQHF. CDR3 DNA sequence: TGTGCCAGCAGCCGGACAGGGGTTCAGCCCCAGCATTTT.

This clone was picked up a small number of times. This chain connects TRBV7-2 to TRBJ1-2; D is unresolved. CDR3 length: 13 residues. CDR1 and CDR2 from the germline V gene are SGHTA and FQGNSA. With 5 bases removed from V and 3 bases from J, the gap between germline ends came to 10 bases. DNA of the CDR3: TGTGCCAGCAGCCCCTCCGGGGACTATGGCTACACCTTC. It translates to CASSPSGDYGYTF.

The genes are TRBV5-4 and TRBJ2-2, with a weak D call TRBD1 (6 bases). CDR1 SGHNT and CDR2 YYREEE come from the germline V gene (reference sequence). Trimming took off 2 bases at V and 4 bases at J, with 18 bases between the two ends. CDR3 length: 17 residues. The CDR3 reads CASSFWMAGVTTGELFF. CDR3 nucleotide sequence: TGTGCCAGCAGCTTTTGGATGGCAGGGGTTACCACCGGGGAGCTGTTTTTT.